One sample yielded the 2 T cell receptor beta chains listed below, sequenced in a study of blood T cells in healthy people across ages. Through a sample-barcoded 5' primer and a J-beta primer mix, a second PCR was run for roughly 6 to 11 cycles. Via MiXCR, TCRdb re-called the 5' RACE reads, giving one row per CDR3 protein. In the table there are 1.2 million to 1.5 million distinct CDR3 sequences, approximately 42% of which are singletons. Sequenced: blood. Receptors originate from a woman younger than 30 in good health.

The table lists this clonotype with a few counts. The gene calls are TRBV6-4 and TRBJ2-7, with D perhaps given as TRBD1 or TRBD2 (6 bases each). CDR3 length: 13 amino acids. The V gene lost 6 bases and the J gene lost 4 bases, with 13 bases spanning the gap. Germline V gene lookup returns CDR1 MRHNA and CDR2 SNTAGT. The CDR3 spells CASRRGVAYEQYF. CDR3 nucleotides: TGTGCCAGCAGGAGGGGGGTAGCTTACGAGCAGTACTTC.

This clonotype was counted only a few times. This sequence joins TRBV29-1 and TRBJ2-1; D is ambiguous. Per germline, CDR1 SQVTM and CDR2 ANQGSEA. V shed 4 bases and J shed 8 bases, with 12 bases lying between them. This CDR3 has 12 amino acids. The CDR3 spells CSVGKHQDEQFF. The CDR3, as DNA: TGCAGCGTTGGGAAGCACCAGGATGAGCAGTTCTTC.